These T cell receptor beta chains were read from a single sample in a study of cytomegalovirus exposure and HLA in healthy donors. The table came from immunoSEQ multiplex PCR; TCRdb's copy has only in-frame clones and leaves some out. Seen here are some 94,000 clones, roughly 69% observed once, and the top ten hold roughly 2.8%. Source material: PBMCs. The receptors shown here come from a man aged 50 to 59 in good health and CMV-seronegative. The CDR3 runs from the conserved cysteine through the conserved F or W. D genes are given only for firm matches. Part of the rows lack a size; the others show once, few, many or a class for expanded clones.

d_call: -; clone_size: -; v_call: TRBV5-4; j_call: TRBJ1-2; cdr3_aa: CASSPYSGNYGYTF; cdr3_nt: TGTGCCAGCAGCCCGTATTCGGGTAACTATGGCTACACCTTC
d_call: TRBD1; clone_size: -; v_call: TRBV6-6; j_call: TRBJ1-1; cdr3_aa: CASSYTGTATEAFF; cdr3_nt: TGTGCCAGCAGTTATACGGGGACAGCCACTGAAGCTTTCTTT
d_call: -; clone_size: -; v_call: TRBV9; j_call: TRBJ2-5; cdr3_aa: CASSVRPQGGQETQYF; cdr3_nt: TGTGCCAGCAGCGTACGGCCTCAAGGAGGGCAAGAGACCCAGTACTTC
d_call: -; clone_size: -; v_call: TRBV29-1; j_call: TRBJ1-5; cdr3_aa: CSVLPDRISNQPQHF; cdr3_nt: TGCAGCGTCCTTCCCGACAGGATAAGCAATCAGCCCCAGCATTTT
d_call: TRBD2; clone_size: -; v_call: TRBV4-2; j_call: TRBJ2-7; cdr3_aa: CASSSNERGGVDEQYF; cdr3_nt: TGTGCCAGCAGCTCAAACGAGCGGGGGGGCGTCGACGAGCAGTACTTC
d_call: -; clone_size: few; v_call: TRBV12-5; j_call: TRBJ2-1; cdr3_aa: CASAIRGSYNEQFF; cdr3_nt: TGTGCTAGTGCCATTCGGGGGTCCTACAATGAGCAGTTCTTC
d_call: TRBD2; clone_size: -; v_call: TRBV5-6; j_call: TRBJ2-1; cdr3_aa: CASSLAGTSGYNEQFF; cdr3_nt: TGTGCCAGCAGCTTGGCGGGGACTAGCGGATACAATGAGCAGTTCTTC
d_call: TRBD1; clone_size: once; v_call: TRBV10-1; j_call: TRBJ2-5; cdr3_aa: CASSGQGKCLETQYF; cdr3_nt: TGCGCCAGCAGCGGACAGGGAAAATGTTTAGAGACCCAGTACTTC
d_call: -; clone_size: -; v_call: TRBV5-4; j_call: TRBJ2-3; cdr3_aa: CASSLEQTTDTQYF; cdr3_nt: TGTGCCAGCAGCTTAGAACAGACCACAGATACGCAGTATTTT
d_call: TRBD1; clone_size: few; v_call: TRBV7-8; j_call: TRBJ1-1; cdr3_aa: CASSSARGRNTEAFF; cdr3_nt: TGTGCCAGCAGCTCCGCCAGGGGGAGGAACACTGAAGCTTTCTTT
d_call: -; clone_size: few; v_call: TRBV19; j_call: TRBJ1-2; cdr3_aa: CASSITGFYGYTF; cdr3_nt: TGTGCCAGTAGTATAACAGGATTCTATGGCTACACCTTC
d_call: -; clone_size: -; v_call: TRBV5-6; j_call: TRBJ2-3; cdr3_aa: CASSDAGSTDTQYF; cdr3_nt: TGTGCCAGCAGCGATGCCGGGAGCACAGATACGCAGTATTTT
d_call: TRBD2; clone_size: -; v_call: TRBV4-2; j_call: TRBJ2-3; cdr3_aa: CASSQKLAGGTDTQYF; cdr3_nt: TGTGCCAGCAGCCAAAAACTAGCGGGAGGGACAGATACGCAGTATTTT
d_call: TRBD1; clone_size: -; v_call: TRBV4-1; j_call: TRBJ1-5; cdr3_aa: CASSQRQGANQPQHF; cdr3_nt: TGCGCCAGCAGCCAACGCCAGGGGGCGAATCAGCCCCAGCATTTT
d_call: -; clone_size: -; v_call: TRBV29-1; j_call: TRBJ1-1; cdr3_aa: CSVARGGTEAFF; cdr3_nt: TGCAGCGTGGCTCGCGGGGGCACTGAAGCTTTCTTT
d_call: -; clone_size: -; v_call: TRBV4-3; j_call: TRBJ2-2; cdr3_aa: CASSHDPGHHEDGELFF; cdr3_nt: TGCGCCAGCAGCCATGATCCGGGACACCACGAGGACGGGGAGCTGTTTTTT
d_call: TRBD2; clone_size: -; v_call: TRBV7-6; j_call: TRBJ2-1; cdr3_aa: CASSRLAGGPNSYNEQFF; cdr3_nt: TGTGCCAGCAGCCGGCTAGCGGGGGGGCCTAACTCCTACAATGAGCAGTTCTTC
d_call: TRBD2; clone_size: -; v_call: TRBV5-1; j_call: TRBJ2-2; cdr3_aa: CASSARTSGSTGELFF; cdr3_nt: TGCGCCAGCAGCGCTCGGACTAGCGGGAGTACCGGGGAGCTGTTTTTT
d_call: -; clone_size: -; v_call: TRBV7-2; j_call: TRBJ1-2; cdr3_aa: CASSLGGGGGYTF; cdr3_nt: TGTGCCAGCAGCTTAGGGGGGGGAGGTGGCTACACCTTC
d_call: TRBD2; clone_size: few; v_call: TRBV6-4; j_call: TRBJ2-3; cdr3_aa: CASSPREEADTQYF; cdr3_nt: TGTGCCAGCAGTCCGCGGGAGGAGGCAGATACGCAGTATTTT
d_call: -; clone_size: few; v_call: TRBV12-1; j_call: TRBJ1-4; cdr3_aa: CAASSGCTTNEKLFF; cdr3_nt: TGTGCCGCCTCAAGCGGTTGTACAACTAATGAAAAACTGTTTTTT
d_call: TRBD1; clone_size: few; v_call: TRBV5-1; j_call: TRBJ1-2; cdr3_aa: CASSPGTAEIYGYTF; cdr3_nt: TGCGCCAGCAGCCCGGGGACAGCTGAAATATATGGCTACACCTTC
d_call: TRBD1; clone_size: few; v_call: TRBV5-1; j_call: TRBJ2-5; cdr3_aa: CASSLDFKTGSETQYF; cdr3_nt: TGCGCCAGCAGCTTGGACTTTAAGACAGGGTCGGAGACCCAGTACTTC
d_call: TRBD1; clone_size: -; v_call: TRBV7-9; j_call: TRBJ2-1; cdr3_aa: CASSPSDRGSYNEQFF; cdr3_nt: TGTGCCAGCAGCCCCTCGGACAGGGGTTCCTACAATGAGCAGTTCTTC
d_call: -; clone_size: -; v_call: TRBV5-6; j_call: TRBJ2-7; cdr3_aa: CASSLDYYEQYF; cdr3_nt: TGTGCCAGCAGCTTGGATTACTACGAGCAGTACTTC
d_call: -; clone_size: -; v_call: TRBV7-8; j_call: TRBJ2-3; cdr3_aa: CASSRPGATQYF; cdr3_nt: TGTGCCAGCAGCCGCCCAGGGGCTACGCAGTATTTT
d_call: -; clone_size: -; v_call: TRBV29-1; j_call: TRBJ2-5; cdr3_aa: CSVIVGTLQETQYF; cdr3_nt: TGCAGCGTTATTGTCGGGACTCTCCAAGAGACCCAGTACTTC
d_call: TRBD2; clone_size: -; v_call: TRBV7-2; j_call: TRBJ2-5; cdr3_aa: CASSSTSGGGETQYF; cdr3_nt: TGTGCCAGCAGCTCGACTAGCGGGGGCGGGGAGACCCAGTACTTC
d_call: TRBD1; clone_size: -; v_call: TRBV5-1; j_call: TRBJ2-7; cdr3_aa: CASSIGQVQGEQYF; cdr3_nt: TGCGCCAGCAGCATCGGACAGGTCCAGGGAGAGCAGTACTTC
d_call: -; clone_size: many; v_call: TRBV5-6; j_call: TRBJ1-4; cdr3_aa: CASTLGLGEKLFF; cdr3_nt: TGTGCCAGCACCCTCGGACTGGGTGAAAAACTGTTTTTT
d_call: -; clone_size: -; v_call: TRBV6-1; j_call: TRBJ1-4; cdr3_aa: CASSEMTEKLFF; cdr3_nt: TGTGCCAGCAGTGAGATGACAGAAAAACTGTTTTTT
d_call: -; clone_size: -; v_call: TRBV10-3; j_call: TRBJ2-3; cdr3_aa: CAISVTYSTDTQYF; cdr3_nt: TGTGCCATCAGCGTGACATACAGCACAGATACGCAGTATTTT
d_call: -; clone_size: -; v_call: TRBV10-3; j_call: TRBJ2-7; cdr3_aa: CAISPSTGTDEQYF; cdr3_nt: TGTGCCATCAGTCCCTCGACAGGTACTGACGAGCAGTACTTC
d_call: TRBD2; clone_size: once; v_call: TRBV5-1; j_call: TRBJ2-7; cdr3_aa: CASSLEPAGGSQYF; cdr3_nt: TGCGCCAGCAGCTTGGAACCAGCGGGGGGCAGTCAGTACTTC
d_call: TRBD1; clone_size: once; v_call: TRBV15; j_call: TRBJ1-4; cdr3_aa: CATSKGTGEKLFF; cdr3_nt: TGTGCCACCAGCAAGGGGACAGGCGAAAAACTGTTTTTT
d_call: -; clone_size: -; v_call: TRBV5-1; j_call: TRBJ2-5; cdr3_aa: CASSLERGETQYF; cdr3_nt: TGCGCCAGCAGCTTGGAGAGGGGGGAGACCCAGTACTTC
d_call: -; clone_size: -; v_call: TRBV4-3; j_call: TRBJ2-7; cdr3_aa: CASSQALGLTYEQYF; cdr3_nt: TGCGCCAGCAGCCAAGCACTAGGACTGACCTACGAGCAGTACTTC
d_call: -; clone_size: many; v_call: TRBV7-9; j_call: TRBJ1-6; cdr3_aa: CASSYAGRSSPLHF; cdr3_nt: TGTGCCAGCAGTTATGCGGGGCGGAGTTCACCCCTCCACTTT
d_call: -; clone_size: few; v_call: TRBV4-2; j_call: TRBJ1-6; cdr3_aa: CASSISQAGNSPLHF; cdr3_nt: TGTGCCAGCAGCATCTCGCAGGCGGGCAATTCACCCCTCCACTTT
d_call: TRBD1; clone_size: few; v_call: TRBV10-3; j_call: TRBJ1-2; cdr3_aa: CAISEARTGGDYGYTF; cdr3_nt: TGTGCCATCAGTGAGGCCCGGACAGGGGGGGACTATGGCTACACCTTC
d_call: TRBD1; clone_size: once; v_call: TRBV14; j_call: TRBJ1-1; cdr3_aa: CASSQDQVRTGKNTEAFF; cdr3_nt: TGTGCCAGCAGCCAAGATCAAGTTAGGACAGGGAAGAACACTGAAGCTTTCTTT
d_call: TRBD1; clone_size: -; v_call: TRBV28; j_call: TRBJ2-7; cdr3_aa: CASSELSGQGRYPYEQYF; cdr3_nt: TGTGCCAGCAGTGAACTCTCCGGACAGGGGCGTTACCCCTACGAGCAGTACTTC
d_call: TRBD2; clone_size: -; v_call: TRBV6-1; j_call: TRBJ2-1; cdr3_aa: CASSERVRAGGSYNEQFF; cdr3_nt: TGTGCCAGCAGTGAAAGGGTGAGAGCGGGAGGGTCCTACAATGAGCAGTTCTTC
d_call: TRBD1; clone_size: -; v_call: TRBV25-1; j_call: TRBJ1-4; cdr3_aa: CASRARPGQGNEKLFF; cdr3_nt: TGTGCCAGCAGAGCCCGTCCGGGACAGGGTAATGAAAAACTGTTTTTT
d_call: -; clone_size: -; v_call: TRBV9; j_call: TRBJ2-7; cdr3_aa: CASSVGHRERQYF; cdr3_nt: TGTGCCAGCAGCGTAGGCCACAGGGAAAGGCAGTACTTC
d_call: TRBD2; clone_size: -; v_call: TRBV11-1; j_call: TRBJ2-1; cdr3_aa: CASSLRLAGEVNEQFF; cdr3_nt: TGTGCCAGCAGCTTAAGACTAGCGGGAGAGGTCAATGAGCAGTTCTTC
d_call: TRBD1; clone_size: few; v_call: TRBV30; j_call: TRBJ1-4; cdr3_aa: CAWGDSVWEKLFF; cdr3_nt: TGTGCCTGGGGGGACAGCGTTTGGGAAAAACTGTTTTTT
d_call: TRBD1; clone_size: few; v_call: TRBV4-3; j_call: TRBJ1-3; cdr3_aa: CASSRGTGGPGNTIYF; cdr3_nt: TGCGCCAGCAGCCGGGGGACAGGGGGCCCTGGAAACACCATATATTTT
d_call: TRBD1; clone_size: few; v_call: TRBV7-9; j_call: TRBJ1-6; cdr3_aa: CASSPGTADNSPLHF; cdr3_nt: TGTGCCAGCAGCCCCGGGACAGCAGATAATTCACCCCTCCACTTT
d_call: -; clone_size: large; v_call: TRBV5-4; j_call: TRBJ2-3; cdr3_aa: CASSLEAGNTLSTQYF; cdr3_nt: TGTGCCAGCAGCTTGGAGGCGGGAAACACCCTGAGTACGCAGTATTTT
d_call: TRBD1; clone_size: -; v_call: TRBV4-2; j_call: TRBJ2-5; cdr3_aa: CASSQAVTGDQETQYF; cdr3_nt: TGTGCCAGCAGCCAAGCCGTCACAGGGGACCAAGAGACCCAGTACTTC